This T cell receptor beta chain emerged from a study of blood T cell repertoires in COVID-19. On the study more broadly: Some COVID-19 samples were acute and others convalescent; all came from the United States, Italy and Spain.

Sequenced by immunoSEQ multiplex PCR; TCRdb stores in-frame clones only, minus some. The sample consists of about 150,000 clones, 76% of them appearing once. A single count supports this clone. This sequence was found in a woman older than 75 with acute or convalescent COVID-19. What was sequenced was peripheral blood.

DNA of the CDR3: TGTGCCACCAGCGAACAGGGGGCGGTCGATACGCAGTATTTT. This encodes CATSEQGAVDTQYF. This rearrangement joins TRBV24-1 to TRBJ2-3; 9 nucleotides agree with TRBD1. Germline loops: CDR1 KGHDR, CDR2 SFDVKD. The CDR3 runs to 14 residues. With V trimmed by 7 bases and J by 6 bases, 7 bases remained unmatched.